The T cell receptor (beta chain) described here comes from a study of cytomegalovirus exposure and HLA in healthy donors. Study as a whole: Of the donors genotyped, several hundred in all, 75% to 90% fell in the Caucasian-associated ancestry cluster. Study-wide results and caveats: Researchers reported in a later analysis that a missense DCLRE1C variant was tied to TCR beta V- and J-gene trimming. For cytomegalovirus status, the classifier reportedly gave diagnoses with high specificity and sensitivity.

The PCR used 60 Vbeta and 13 Jbeta primers. TCRdb's table, derived via immunoSEQ multiplex PCR, lists solely in-frame clones and lacks some. Here the sample spans about 200,000 clones, around 80% being singletons. Note on this clone: Its antigen is unidentified.

The sequence derives from a woman between 25 and 40 years old in good health and CMV-seropositive. The sample taken for sequencing was PBMCs.

The CDR3 bases are TGTGCCAGCAGTGGTCAGGGGATCGTGTACGAGCAGTACTTC. Translating gives CASSGQGIVYEQYF. The rearrangement uses TRBV2 and TRBJ2-7; D is possibly TRBD1 (6 bases). In germline, CDR1 is SNHLY, CDR2 FYNNEI. The germline V and J ends were trimmed by 4 bases and 4 bases, with 14 bases remaining between them. The CDR3 runs 14 residues.